The clone carrying this T cell receptor beta chain was observed at least ten times. Trimming shortened V by 7 bases and J by 4 bases, and 19 bases separated the two germline ends. This CDR3 region has 14 residues. Germline CDR1 is DFQATT and CDR2 is SNEGSKA (reference sequence). The data stem from a study of CD8 T cells in ankylosing spondylitis. Each CDR3 protein gets one entry after TCRdb re-called the 5' RACE reads with MiXCR. The profile covers over 100,000 distinct CDR3 sequences, with over 10% appearing a single time and around 4.3% taken by the ten largest. Source material: blood, either unsorted or a sorted T cell fraction (not recorded which). The chain uses TRBV20-1 and TRBJ1-2; D is ambiguous. This sequence originates from a female donor with ankylosing spondylitis or in good health (not recorded which). CDR3 coding DNA: TGCAGTGTTCGAGAGAACAGCCACCTCTATGGCTACACCTTC. It yields the protein CSVRENSHLYGYTF.